This T cell receptor beta chain was captured in a study of blood T cell repertoires in COVID-19. Study-level background: From the United States, Italy and Spain came samples of acute and convalescent COVID-19. T cells, B-cell-depleted T cells, or PBMCs supplied cDNA or gDNA.

Authors' analysis steps: Amplification with reference gene primers provided the estimates of nucleated cell counts. TCRdb's table, derived via immunoSEQ multiplex PCR, lists solely in-frame clones and lacks some. Clonal size and the V and J genes are those of that table, whereas D and trimming came from the DNA. The table lists 110,000 to 150,000 clones, approximately 80% of them singletons. Germline assignment: CDR1 SGHAT and CDR2 FQNNGV. Trimming removed 1 base from V and 6 bases from J, with 8 bases in between. The CDR3 is 13 residues long. The sequenced sample was peripheral blood. The V and J genes are TRBV11-2 and TRBJ2-3; D ambiguous. This TCR came from a man in his sixties or seventies who had recovered from COVID-19. The CDR3 region is CASSLGPKDTQYF. CDR3 in DNA: TGTGCCAGCAGCTTAGGGCCCAAGGATACGCAGTATTTT.